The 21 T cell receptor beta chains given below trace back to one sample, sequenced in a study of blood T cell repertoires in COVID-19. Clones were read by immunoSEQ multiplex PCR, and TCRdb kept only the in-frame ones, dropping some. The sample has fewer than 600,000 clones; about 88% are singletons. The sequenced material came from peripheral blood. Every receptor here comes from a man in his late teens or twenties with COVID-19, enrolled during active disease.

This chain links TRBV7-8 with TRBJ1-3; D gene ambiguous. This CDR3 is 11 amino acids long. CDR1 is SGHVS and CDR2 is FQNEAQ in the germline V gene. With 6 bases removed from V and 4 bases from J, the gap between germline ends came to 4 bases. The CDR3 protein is CASSRGNTIYF. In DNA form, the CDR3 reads TGTGCCAGCAGTCGGGGAAACACCATATATTTT.

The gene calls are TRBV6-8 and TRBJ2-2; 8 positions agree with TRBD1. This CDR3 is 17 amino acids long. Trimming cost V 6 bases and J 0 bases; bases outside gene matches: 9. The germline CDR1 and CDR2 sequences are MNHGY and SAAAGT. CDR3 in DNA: TGTGCCAGCAGATTCGACAGGGGCCATCCGAACACCGGGGAGCTGTTTTTT. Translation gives CASRFDRGHPNTGELFF.

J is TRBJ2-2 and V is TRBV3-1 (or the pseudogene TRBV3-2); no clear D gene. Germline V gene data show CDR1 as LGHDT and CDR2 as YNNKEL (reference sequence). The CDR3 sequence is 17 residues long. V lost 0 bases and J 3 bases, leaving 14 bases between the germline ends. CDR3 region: CASSQDFPRADTGELFF. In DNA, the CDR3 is TGTGCCAGCAGCCAAGATTTCCCCCGCGCGGACACCGGGGAGCTGTTTTTT.

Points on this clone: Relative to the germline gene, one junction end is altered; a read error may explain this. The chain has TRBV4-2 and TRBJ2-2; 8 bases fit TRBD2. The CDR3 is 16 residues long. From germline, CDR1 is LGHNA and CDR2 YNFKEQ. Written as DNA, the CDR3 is TGTGCCAGCAACCAAGTCGGGGGGGCTGACACCGGGGAGCTGTTTTTT. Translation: CASNQVGGADTGELFF.

Written as DNA, the CDR3 is TGTGCCAGCAGCTTGTCCGGGACAGGGGATGGCTACACCTTC. Its protein is CASSLSGTGDGYTF. V and J are TRBV5-6 and TRBJ1-2, with 10 bases that match TRBD1. Trimming cost V 1 base and J 6 bases; bases outside gene matches: 3. Germline lookup yields CDR1 SGHDT and CDR2 YYEEEE. The CDR3 is 14 residues long.

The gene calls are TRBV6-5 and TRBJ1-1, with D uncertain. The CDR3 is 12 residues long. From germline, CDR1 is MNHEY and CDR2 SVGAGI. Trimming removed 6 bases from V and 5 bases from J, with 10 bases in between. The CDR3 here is CASSRRETEAFF. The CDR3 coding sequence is TGTGCCAGCAGCAGAAGGGAGACTGAAGCTTTCTTT.

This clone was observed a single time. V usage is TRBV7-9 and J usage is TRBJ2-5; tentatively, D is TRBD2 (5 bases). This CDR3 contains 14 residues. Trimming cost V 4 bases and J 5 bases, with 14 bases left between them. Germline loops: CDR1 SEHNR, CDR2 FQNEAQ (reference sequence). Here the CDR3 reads CASSYTGPGETQYF. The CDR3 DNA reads TGTGCCAGCAGCTACACGGGCCCGGGGGAGACCCAGTACTTC.

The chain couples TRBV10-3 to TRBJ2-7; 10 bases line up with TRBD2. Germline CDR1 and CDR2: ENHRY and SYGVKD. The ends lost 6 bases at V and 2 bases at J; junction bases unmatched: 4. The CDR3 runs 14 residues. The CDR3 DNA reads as TGTGCCATCAGCGCTAGCGGGGGCCCCTACGAGCAGTACTTC. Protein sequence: CAISASGGPYEQYF.

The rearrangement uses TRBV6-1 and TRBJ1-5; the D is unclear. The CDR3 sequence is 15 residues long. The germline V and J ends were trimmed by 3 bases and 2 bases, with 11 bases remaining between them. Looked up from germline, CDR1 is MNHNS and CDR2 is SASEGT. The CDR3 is CASSEWLGGNQPQHF. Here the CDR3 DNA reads TGTGCCAGCAGTGAGTGGCTGGGAGGCAATCAGCCCCAGCATTTT.

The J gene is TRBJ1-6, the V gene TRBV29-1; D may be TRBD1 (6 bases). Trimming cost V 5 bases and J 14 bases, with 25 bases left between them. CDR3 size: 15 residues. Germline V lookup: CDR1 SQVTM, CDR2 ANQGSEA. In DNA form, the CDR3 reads TGCAGCGTTCAACTGTCGGGGGGGGCCCTAGGGTCCCTCCACTTT. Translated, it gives CSVQLSGGALGSLHF.

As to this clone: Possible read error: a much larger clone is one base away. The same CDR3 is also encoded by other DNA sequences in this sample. CDR3 region: CASSQEGGYGYTF. CDR3 in DNA: TGCGCCAGCAGCCAAGAAGGCGGGTATGGCTACACCTTC. The J gene is TRBJ1-2, the V gene TRBV4-1; D is ambiguous. V was pared by 0 bases and J by 5 bases, with 7 bases between. Per germline, CDR1 MGHRA and CDR2 YSYEKL. This CDR3 contains 13 residues.

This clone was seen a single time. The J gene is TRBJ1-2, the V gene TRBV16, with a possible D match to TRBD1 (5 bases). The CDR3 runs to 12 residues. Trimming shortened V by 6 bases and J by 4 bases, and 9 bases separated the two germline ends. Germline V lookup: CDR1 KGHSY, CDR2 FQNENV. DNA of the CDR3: TGTGCCAGCAGTCTCAGGGTCTATGGCTACACCTTC. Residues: CASSLRVYGYTF.

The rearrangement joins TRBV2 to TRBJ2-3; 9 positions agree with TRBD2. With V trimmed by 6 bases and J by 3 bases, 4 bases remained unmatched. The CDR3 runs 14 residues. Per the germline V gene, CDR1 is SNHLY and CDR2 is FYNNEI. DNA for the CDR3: TGTGCCAGCAGCCTAGCGGGGTCGACAGATACGCAGTATTTT. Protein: CASSLAGSTDTQYF.

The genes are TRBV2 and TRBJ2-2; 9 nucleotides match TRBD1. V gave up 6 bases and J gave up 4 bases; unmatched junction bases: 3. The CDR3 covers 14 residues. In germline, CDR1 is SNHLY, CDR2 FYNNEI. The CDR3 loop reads CASRGQGSTGELFF. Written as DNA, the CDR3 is TGTGCCAGCAGGGGACAGGGAAGCACCGGGGAGCTGTTTTTT. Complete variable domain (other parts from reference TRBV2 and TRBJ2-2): EPEVTQTPSHQVTQMGQEVILRCVPISNHLYFYWYRQILGQKVEFLVSFYNNEISEKSEIFDDQFSVERPDGSNFTLKIRSTKLEDSAMYFCASRGQGSTGELFFGEGSRLTVL.

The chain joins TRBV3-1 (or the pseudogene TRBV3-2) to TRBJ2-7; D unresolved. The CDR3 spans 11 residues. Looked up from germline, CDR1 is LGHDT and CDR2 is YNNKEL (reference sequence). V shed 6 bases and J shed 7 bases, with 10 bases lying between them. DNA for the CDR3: TGTGCCAGCAGGTCGACTGGAGAGCAGTACTTC. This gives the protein CASRSTGEQYF.

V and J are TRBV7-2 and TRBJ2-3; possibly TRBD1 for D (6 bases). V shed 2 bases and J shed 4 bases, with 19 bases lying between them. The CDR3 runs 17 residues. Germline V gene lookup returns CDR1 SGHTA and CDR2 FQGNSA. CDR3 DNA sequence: TGTGCCAGCAGCTTAAAGGGGACCACAGGGTCAGCAGATACGCAGTATTTT. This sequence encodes CASSLKGTTGSADTQYF.

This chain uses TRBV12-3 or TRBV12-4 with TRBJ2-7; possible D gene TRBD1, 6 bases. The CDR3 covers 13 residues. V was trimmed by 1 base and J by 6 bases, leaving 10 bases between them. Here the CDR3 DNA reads TGTGCCAGCAGTTTAGACAGGGCGGGCGAGCAGTACTTC. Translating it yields CASSLDRAGEQYF.

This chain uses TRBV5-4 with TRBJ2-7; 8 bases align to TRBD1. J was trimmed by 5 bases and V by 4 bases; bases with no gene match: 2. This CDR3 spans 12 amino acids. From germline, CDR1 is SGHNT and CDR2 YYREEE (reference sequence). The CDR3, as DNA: TGTGCCAGCAGCACGGGACAGGACGAGCAGTACTTC. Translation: CASSTGQDEQYF.

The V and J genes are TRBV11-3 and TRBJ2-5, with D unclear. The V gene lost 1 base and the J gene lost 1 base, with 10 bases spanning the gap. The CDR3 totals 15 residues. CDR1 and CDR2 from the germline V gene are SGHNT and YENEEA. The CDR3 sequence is CASSLVFRSQETQYF. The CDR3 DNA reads TGTGCCAGCAGCTTAGTATTTCGCAGCCAAGAGACCCAGTACTTC.

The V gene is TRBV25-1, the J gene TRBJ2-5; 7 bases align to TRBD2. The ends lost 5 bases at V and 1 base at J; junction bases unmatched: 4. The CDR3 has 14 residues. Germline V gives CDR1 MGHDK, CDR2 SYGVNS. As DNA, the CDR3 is TGTGCCAGCAGTTGGGGGAGGGGCCAAGAGACCCAGTACTTC. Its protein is CASSWGRGQETQYF.

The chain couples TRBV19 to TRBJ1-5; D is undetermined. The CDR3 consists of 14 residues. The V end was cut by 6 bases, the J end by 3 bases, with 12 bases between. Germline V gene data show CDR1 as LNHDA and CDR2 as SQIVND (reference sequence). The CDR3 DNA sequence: TGTGCCAGTAGGAGGGCAGAAGACAATCAGCCCCAGCATTTT. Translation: CASRRAEDNQPQHF.